Detailed here is one T cell receptor (beta chain). CDR3 length: 15 amino acids. Trimming at V came to 1 base and at J to 4 bases, leaving 1 base not matched to a gene. Germline values: CDR1 MNHNS, CDR2 SASEGT. These data are taken from a study of OX40 agonist ivuxolimab in advanced cancers. Patients were ineligible given autoimmune disease history or systemic immunosuppression. The protocol was immunoSEQ multiplex PCR, while the TCRdb copy is restricted to in-frame clones and leaves out a portion. Altogether about 46,000 clones are present, approximately 90% being singletons, with the ten largest covering 12%.

This clonotype originated in an adult with an advanced solid tumor such as melanoma, head and neck, liver or kidney cancer. Material: CD4+ or CD8+ T cells sorted from blood, obtained in a trial of the OX40 agonist ivuxolimab. The rearrangement uses TRBV6-1 and TRBJ2-5, with 12 bases that match TRBD1. CDR3 DNA: TGTGCCAGCAGTGAAGGGGGACAGGGGGCAGAGACCCAGTACTTC. It codes for CASSEGGQGAETQYF.